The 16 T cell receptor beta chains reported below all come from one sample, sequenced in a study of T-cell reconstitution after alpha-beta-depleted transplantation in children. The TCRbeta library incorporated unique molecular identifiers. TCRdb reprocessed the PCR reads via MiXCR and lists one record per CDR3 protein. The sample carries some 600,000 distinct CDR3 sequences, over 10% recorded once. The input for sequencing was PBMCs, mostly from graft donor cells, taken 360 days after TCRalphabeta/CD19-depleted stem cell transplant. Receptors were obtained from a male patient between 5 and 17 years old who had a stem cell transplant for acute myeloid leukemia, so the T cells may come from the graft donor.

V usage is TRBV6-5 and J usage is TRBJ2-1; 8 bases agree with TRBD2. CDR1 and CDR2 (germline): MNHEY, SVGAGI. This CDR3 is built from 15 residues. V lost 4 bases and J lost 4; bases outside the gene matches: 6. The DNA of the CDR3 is TGTGCCAGCAGTTCCAGCGGGAGCGAGTACAATGAGCAGTTCTTC. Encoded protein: CASSSSGSEYNEQFF.

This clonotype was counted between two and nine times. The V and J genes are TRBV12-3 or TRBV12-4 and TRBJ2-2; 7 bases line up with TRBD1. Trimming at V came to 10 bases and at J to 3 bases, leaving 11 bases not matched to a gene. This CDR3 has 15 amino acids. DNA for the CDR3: TGTGCCAACAAGAAGGGGACAGCTGACACCGGGGAGCTGTTTTTT. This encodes CANKKGTADTGELFF.

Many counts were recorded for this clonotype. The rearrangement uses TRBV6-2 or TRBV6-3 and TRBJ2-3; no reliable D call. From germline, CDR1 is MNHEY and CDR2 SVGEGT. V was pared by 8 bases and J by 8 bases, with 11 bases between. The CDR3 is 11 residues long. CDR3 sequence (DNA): TGTGCCAGCGGGTCCGGCGGTACGCAGTATTTT. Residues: CASGSGGTQYF.

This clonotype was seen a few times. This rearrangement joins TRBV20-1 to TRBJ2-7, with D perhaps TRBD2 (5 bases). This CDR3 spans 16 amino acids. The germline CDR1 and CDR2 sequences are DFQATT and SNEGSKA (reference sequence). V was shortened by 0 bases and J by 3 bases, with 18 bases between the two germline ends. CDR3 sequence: CSARDSTQDWDYEQYF. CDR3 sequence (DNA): TGCAGTGCTAGAGACTCAACCCAGGACTGGGACTACGAGCAGTACTTC.

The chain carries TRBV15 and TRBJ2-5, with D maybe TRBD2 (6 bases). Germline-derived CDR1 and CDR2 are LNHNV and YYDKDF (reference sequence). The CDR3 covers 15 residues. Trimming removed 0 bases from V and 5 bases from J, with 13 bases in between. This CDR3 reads CATSRDPGAWETQYF. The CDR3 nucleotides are TGTGCCACCAGCAGAGATCCGGGAGCGTGGGAGACCCAGTACTTC.

The CDR3 reads CAISDSKSMSYNEQFF. The CDR3 DNA follows: TGTGCCATCAGTGATTCGAAGAGTATGTCCTACAATGAGCAGTTCTTC. The V call is TRBV10-3, the J call TRBJ2-1, with D unresolved. CDR3 length: 16 amino acids. V lost 3 bases to trimming and J lost 1 base, with 13 bases between them. Per germline, CDR1 ENHRY and CDR2 SYGVKD.

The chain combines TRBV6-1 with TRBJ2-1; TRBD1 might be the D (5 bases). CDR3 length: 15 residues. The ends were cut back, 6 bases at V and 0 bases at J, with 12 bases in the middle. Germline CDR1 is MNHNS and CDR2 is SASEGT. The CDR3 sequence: CASRAQVFSYNEQFF. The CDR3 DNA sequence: TGTGCCAGCAGGGCACAGGTTTTCTCCTACAATGAGCAGTTCTTC.

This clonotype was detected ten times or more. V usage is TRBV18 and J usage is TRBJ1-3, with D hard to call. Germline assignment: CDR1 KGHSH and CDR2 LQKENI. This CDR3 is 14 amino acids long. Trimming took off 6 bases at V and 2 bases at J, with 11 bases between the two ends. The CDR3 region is CASSDWTAGNTIYF. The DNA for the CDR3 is TGTGCCAGCTCGGATTGGACGGCTGGAAACACCATATATTTT.

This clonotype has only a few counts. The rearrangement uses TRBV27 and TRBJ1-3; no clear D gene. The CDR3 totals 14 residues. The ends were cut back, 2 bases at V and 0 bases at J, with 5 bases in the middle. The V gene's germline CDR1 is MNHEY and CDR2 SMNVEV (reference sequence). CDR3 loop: CASSLGLSGNTIYF. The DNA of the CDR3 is TGTGCCAGCAGTTTAGGCCTCTCTGGAAACACCATATATTTT.

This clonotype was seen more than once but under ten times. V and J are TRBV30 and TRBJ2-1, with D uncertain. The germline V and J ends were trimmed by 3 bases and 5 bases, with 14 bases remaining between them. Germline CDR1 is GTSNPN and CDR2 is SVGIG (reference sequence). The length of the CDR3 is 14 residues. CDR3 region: CAWSPRLTHNEQFF. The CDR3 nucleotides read TGTGCCTGGAGCCCTCGGTTAACCCACAATGAGCAGTTCTTC.

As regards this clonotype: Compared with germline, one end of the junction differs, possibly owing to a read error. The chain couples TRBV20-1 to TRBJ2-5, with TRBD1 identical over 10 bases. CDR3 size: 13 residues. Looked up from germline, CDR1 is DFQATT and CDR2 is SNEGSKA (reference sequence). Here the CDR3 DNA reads TGTAGTGCCCAGGACAGGGGGCAAGAGACCCAGTACTTC. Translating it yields CSAQDRGQETQYF.

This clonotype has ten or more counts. CDR3 loop: CATSRDGTGGPTDTQYF. In DNA form, the CDR3 reads TGTGCCACCAGCAGAGACGGGACAGGGGGTCCCACAGATACGCAGTATTTT. V usage is TRBV15 and J usage is TRBJ2-3; 11 bases line up with TRBD1. Looked up from germline, CDR1 is LNHNV and CDR2 is YYDKDF (reference sequence). This CDR3 spans 17 amino acids. V was clipped by 0 bases and J by 2 bases; unmatched bases: 4.

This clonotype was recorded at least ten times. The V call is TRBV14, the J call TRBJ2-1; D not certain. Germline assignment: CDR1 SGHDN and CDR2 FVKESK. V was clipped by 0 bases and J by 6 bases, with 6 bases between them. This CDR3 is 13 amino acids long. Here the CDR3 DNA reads TGTGCCAGCAGCCAAGAGCTCCTCAATGAGCAGTTCTTC. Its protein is CASSQELLNEQFF.

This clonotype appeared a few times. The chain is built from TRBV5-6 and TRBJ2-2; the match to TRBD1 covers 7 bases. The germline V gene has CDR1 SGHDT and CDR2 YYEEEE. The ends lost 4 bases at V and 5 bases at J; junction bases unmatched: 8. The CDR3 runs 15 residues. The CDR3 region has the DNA TGTGCCAGCAGCCTACAGGACAGGAGGACCGGGGAGCTGTTTTTT. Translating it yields CASSLQDRRTGELFF.

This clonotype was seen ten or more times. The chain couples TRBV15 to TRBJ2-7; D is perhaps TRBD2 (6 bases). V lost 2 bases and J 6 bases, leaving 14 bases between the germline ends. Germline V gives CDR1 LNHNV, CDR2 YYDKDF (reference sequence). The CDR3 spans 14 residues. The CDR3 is CATSRPGTSVEQYF. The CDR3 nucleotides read TGTGCCACCAGCAGACCCGGGACTTCTGTCGAGCAGTACTTC. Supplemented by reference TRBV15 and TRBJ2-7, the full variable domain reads DAMVIQNPRYQVTQFGKPVTLSCSQTLNHNVMYWYQQKSSQAPKLLFHYYDKDFNNEADTPDNFQSRRPNTSFCFLDIRSPGLGDTAMYLCATSRPGTSVEQYFGPGTRLTVT.

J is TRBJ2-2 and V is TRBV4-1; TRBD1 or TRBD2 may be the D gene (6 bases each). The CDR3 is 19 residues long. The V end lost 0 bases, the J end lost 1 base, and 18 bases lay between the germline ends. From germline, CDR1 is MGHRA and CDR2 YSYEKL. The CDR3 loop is CASSQDPSFGGRNTGELFF. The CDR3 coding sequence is TGCGCCAGCAGCCAAGATCCATCCTTCGGGGGCAGGAACACCGGGGAGCTGTTTTTT.